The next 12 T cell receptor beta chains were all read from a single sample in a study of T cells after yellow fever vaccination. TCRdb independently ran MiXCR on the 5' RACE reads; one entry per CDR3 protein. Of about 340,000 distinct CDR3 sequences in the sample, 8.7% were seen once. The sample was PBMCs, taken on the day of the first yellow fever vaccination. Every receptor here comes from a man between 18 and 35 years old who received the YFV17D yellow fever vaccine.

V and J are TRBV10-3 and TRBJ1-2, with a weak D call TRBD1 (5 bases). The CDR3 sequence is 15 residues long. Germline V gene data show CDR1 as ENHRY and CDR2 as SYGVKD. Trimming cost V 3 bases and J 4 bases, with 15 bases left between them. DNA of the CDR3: TGTGCCATCAGTGACCCATGGTCCAGGGTCTATGGCTACACCTTC. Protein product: CAISDPWSRVYGYTF.

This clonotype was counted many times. CDR3 region: CASSLASANYGYTF. CDR3 DNA: TGTGCCAGCAGTTTGGCTTCGGCTAACTATGGCTACACCTTC. The genes are TRBV12-3 or TRBV12-4 and TRBJ1-2; D not certain. V lost 3 bases to trimming and J lost 0 bases, with 8 bases between them. The CDR3 is 14 residues long.

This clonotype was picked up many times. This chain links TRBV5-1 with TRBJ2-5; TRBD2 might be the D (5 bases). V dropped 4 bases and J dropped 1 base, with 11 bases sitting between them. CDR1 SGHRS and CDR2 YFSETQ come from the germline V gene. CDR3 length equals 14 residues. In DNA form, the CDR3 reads TGCGCCAGCAGCCTGGACTTATTCCAAGAGACCCAGTACTTC. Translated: CASSLDLFQETQYF.

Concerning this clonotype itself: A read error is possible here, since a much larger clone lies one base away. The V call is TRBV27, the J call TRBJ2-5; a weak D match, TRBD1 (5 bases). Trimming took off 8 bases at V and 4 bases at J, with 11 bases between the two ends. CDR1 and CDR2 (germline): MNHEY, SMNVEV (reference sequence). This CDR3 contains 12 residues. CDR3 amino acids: CASLGVGETQYF. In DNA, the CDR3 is TGTGCCAGCCTAGGGGTAGGAGAGACCCAGTACTTC.

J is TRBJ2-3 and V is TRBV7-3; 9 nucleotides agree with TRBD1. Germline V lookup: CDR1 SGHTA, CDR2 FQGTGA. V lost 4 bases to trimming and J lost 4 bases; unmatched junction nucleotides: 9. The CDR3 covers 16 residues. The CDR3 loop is CASSSMTGGDADTQYF. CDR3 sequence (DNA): TGTGCCAGCAGCTCGATGACAGGGGGGGACGCAGATACGCAGTATTTT. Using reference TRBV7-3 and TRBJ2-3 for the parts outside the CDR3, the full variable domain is GAGVSQTPSNKVTEKGKYVELRCDPISGHTALYWYRQSLGQGPEFLIYFQGTGAADDSGLPNDRFFAVRPEGSVSTLKIQRTERGDSAVYLCASSSMTGGDADTQYFGPGTRLTVL.

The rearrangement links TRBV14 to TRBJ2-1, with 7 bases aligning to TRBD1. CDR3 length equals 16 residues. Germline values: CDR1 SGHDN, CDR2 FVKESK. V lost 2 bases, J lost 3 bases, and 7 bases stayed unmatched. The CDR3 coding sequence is TGTGCCAGCAGCCAACTAACGACAGGGTACTACAATGAGCAGTTCTTC. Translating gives CASSQLTTGYYNEQFF. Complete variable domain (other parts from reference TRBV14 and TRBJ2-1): EAGVTQFPSHSVIEKGQTVTLRCDPISGHDNLYWYRRVMGKEIKFLLHFVKESKQDESGMPNNRFLAERTGGTYSTLKVQPAELEDSGVYFCASSQLTTGYYNEQFFGPGTRLTVL.

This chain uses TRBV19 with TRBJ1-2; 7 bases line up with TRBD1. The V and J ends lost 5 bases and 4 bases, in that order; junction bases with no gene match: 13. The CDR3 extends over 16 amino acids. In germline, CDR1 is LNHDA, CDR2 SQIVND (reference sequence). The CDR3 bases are TGTGCCAGTAGTTTACACCGACAGGGAAGAGGCTATGGCTACACCTTC. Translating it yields CASSLHRQGRGYGYTF.

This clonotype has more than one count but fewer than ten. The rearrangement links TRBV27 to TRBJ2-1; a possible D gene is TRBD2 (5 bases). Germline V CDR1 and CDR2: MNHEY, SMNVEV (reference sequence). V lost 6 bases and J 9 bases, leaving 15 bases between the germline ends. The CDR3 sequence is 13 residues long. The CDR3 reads CASSRTSAGEQFF. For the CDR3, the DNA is TGTGCCAGCAGCCGTACATCGGCGGGTGAGCAGTTCTTC.

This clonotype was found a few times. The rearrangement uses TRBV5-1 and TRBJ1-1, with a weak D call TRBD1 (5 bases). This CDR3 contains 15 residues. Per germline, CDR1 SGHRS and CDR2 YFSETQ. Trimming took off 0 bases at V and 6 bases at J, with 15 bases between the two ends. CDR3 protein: CASSLDLSGWAEAFF. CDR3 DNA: TGCGCCAGCAGCTTGGACCTTTCAGGGTGGGCTGAAGCTTTCTTT. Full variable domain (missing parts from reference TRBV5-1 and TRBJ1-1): KAGVTQTPRYLIKTRGQQVTLSCSPISGHRSVSWYQQTPGQGLQFLFEYFSETQRNKGNFPGRFSGRQFSNSRSEMNVSTLELGDSALYLCASSLDLSGWAEAFFGQGTRLTVV.

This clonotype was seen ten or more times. The CDR3 DNA is TGTGCCAGCAGCTTGACGGCCTCTGGAAACACCATATATTTT. Translated: CASSLTASGNTIYF. The chain combines TRBV7-2 with TRBJ1-3; D unresolved. From germline, CDR1 is SGHTA and CDR2 FQGNSA. The CDR3 length is 14 residues. Trimming cost V 3 bases and J 0 bases, with 6 bases left between them.

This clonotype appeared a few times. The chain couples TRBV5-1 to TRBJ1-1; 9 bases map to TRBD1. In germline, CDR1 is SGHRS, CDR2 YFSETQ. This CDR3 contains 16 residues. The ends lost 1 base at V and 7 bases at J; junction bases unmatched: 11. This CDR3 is CASSLTPQGAEGEAFF. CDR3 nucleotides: TGCGCCAGCAGCTTGACACCACAGGGGGCTGAGGGTGAAGCTTTCTTT.

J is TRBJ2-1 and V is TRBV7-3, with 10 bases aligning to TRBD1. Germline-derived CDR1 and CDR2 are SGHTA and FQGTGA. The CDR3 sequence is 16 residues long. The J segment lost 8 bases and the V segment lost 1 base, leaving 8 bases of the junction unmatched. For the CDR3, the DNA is TGTGCCAGCAGCTTAATGGGACAGGGGTTTATCGATGAGCAGTTCTTC. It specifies CASSLMGQGFIDEQFF.